Presented here are 10 T cell receptor beta chains from one specimen sequenced in a study of blood T cell repertoires in COVID-19. Repertoires were generated with immunoSEQ multiplex PCR, while TCRdb's copy carries only in-frame clones and drops some. The sample includes 370,000 or so clones, more than 75% of them seen just once. Sequencing was performed on peripheral blood. These TCRs come from a human donor with acute or convalescent COVID-19. The donor label of this sample is uncertain.

A single count supports this clone. The chain recombines TRBV6-5 with TRBJ2-5; 9 nucleotides align to TRBD2. After removal of 5 bases from V and 2 bases from J, the junction contained 3 bases not matched to a gene. This CDR3 is 14 amino acids long. Per the germline V gene, CDR1 is MNHEY and CDR2 is SVGAGI. CDR3 sequence (DNA): TGTGCCAGCAGTATGAGCGGGGGGCAAGAGACCCAGTACTTC. Its protein is CASSMSGGQETQYF.

J is TRBJ1-2 and V is TRBV19, with D possibly TRBD1 on 5 matching bases. The germline V gene has CDR1 LNHDA and CDR2 SQIVND (reference sequence). This CDR3 comprises 15 residues. V was clipped by 3 bases and J by 5 bases, with 16 bases between them. In nucleotides, the CDR3 is TGTGCCAGTAGTATTTGGAGCAGGGCGGGGTATGGCTACACCTTC. Its translation is CASSIWSRAGYGYTF.

The chain has TRBV6-1 and TRBJ1-6, with no clear D. The CDR3 covers 11 residues. From germline, CDR1 is MNHNS and CDR2 SASEGT. Trimming pared 3 bases from V and 10 bases from J, leaving 4 bases between. The CDR3 loop is CASSDRSPLHF. The DNA for the CDR3 is TGTGCCAGCAGTGACAGGTCACCCCTCCACTTT.

The V gene is TRBV5-4, the J gene TRBJ2-7, with 9 bases identical to TRBD1. The J segment lost 5 bases and the V segment lost 4 bases, leaving 10 bases of the junction unmatched. There are 15 residues in the CDR3. The germline CDR1 and CDR2 sequences are SGHNT and YYREEE (reference sequence). This CDR3 is CASSRSGTGLNEQYF. CDR3 in DNA: TGTGCCAGCAGCCGTAGTGGGACAGGGCTAAACGAGCAGTACTTC. Supplemented by reference TRBV5-4 and TRBJ2-7, the full variable domain reads ETGVTQSPTHLIKTRGQQVTLRCSSQSGHNTVSWYQQALGQGPQFIFQYYREEENGRGNFPPRFSGLQFPNYSSELNVNALELDDSALYLCASSRSGTGLNEQYFGPGTRLTVT.

The rearrangement links TRBV28 to TRBJ1-6; 7 bases fit TRBD1. CDR1 and CDR2 from the germline V gene are MDHEN and SYDVKM. Unmatched junction bases numbered 11, after V lost 6 bases and J lost 3 bases. The CDR3 is 17 residues long. This CDR3 is CASSLGDRGSYNSPLHF. CDR3 DNA: TGTGCCAGCAGCCTGGGGGACAGAGGGAGCTATAATTCACCCCTCCACTTT.

The genes are TRBV5-5 and TRBJ2-5, with a tentative D call TRBD1 (6 bases). Trimming removed 2 bases at V and 5 bases at J, with 13 bases between. This CDR3 has 14 amino acids. Germline values: CDR1 SGHKS, CDR2 YYEKEE (reference sequence). The CDR3 loop reads CASSFSGVGETQYF. The CDR3 nucleotides read TGTGCCAGCAGCTTTTCAGGGGTGGGGGAGACCCAGTACTTC.

The rearrangement joins TRBV29-1 to TRBJ1-6; TRBD1 matches at 9 bases. The trim removed 7 bases at V and 6 bases at J, leaving 16 bases unmatched. In germline, CDR1 is SQVTM, CDR2 ANQGSEA. This CDR3 comprises 17 residues. The CDR3 nucleotides are TGCAGCGCTACGCCGGGACAGGGACTTTTCCCTAATTCACCCCTCCACTTT. It codes for CSATPGQGLFPNSPLHF.

This clone has only one observation. The J gene is TRBJ2-1, the V gene TRBV28, with TRBD2 as a possible D gene (6 bases). Germline V gene lookup returns CDR1 MDHEN and CDR2 SYDVKM. Trimming took 11 bases from V and 2 from J, leaving 10 bases between them. The CDR3 sequence is 12 residues long. The CDR3 sequence is CASGTPYNEQFF. The DNA for the CDR3 is TGTGCCTCTGGGACTCCCTACAATGAGCAGTTCTTC.

This clone was observed a few times. The genes are TRBV6-6 and TRBJ1-1, with 8 bases lining up with TRBD1. Germline CDR1 MNHNY, CDR2 SVGAGI (reference sequence). The CDR3 consists of 15 residues. V trimming: 6 bases; J trimming: 4 bases; junction bases outside the gene matches: 10. DNA of the CDR3: TGTGCCAGCAGCCTTTCCGCGCAGGGGGCCACTGAAGCTTTCTTT. It yields the protein CASSLSAQGATEAFF.

This clone was recorded only once. The chain recombines TRBV19 with TRBJ1-1; TRBD1 matches 9 bases. V shed 3 bases and J 5 bases; nucleotides not matched to a gene: 4. Germline-derived CDR1 and CDR2 are LNHDA and SQIVND (reference sequence). The CDR3 runs 14 residues. CDR3 coding DNA: TGTGCCAGTAGTATCCGACAGGGGGATACTGAAGCTTTCTTT. It specifies CASSIRQGDTEAFF.